Shown below are 14 T cell receptor beta chains from a single sample sequenced in a study of T cell clonotyping in hematopoietic cell transplantation. The protocol was immunoSEQ multiplex PCR, while the TCRdb copy is restricted to in-frame clones and leaves out a portion. This sample has 16,000 or so clones, with roughly 93% found just once. Time point: recipient sample about 28 days before transplant, after cytoreduction. The sequenced sample was peripheral blood mononuclear cells, obtained before stem cell transplant. Receptors originate from a man aged 18 to 29 with biphenotypic leukemia. Some clones in this sample may be carry-over from other donors' samples.

CDR3 bases: TGTGCCAGCAGCCCGGGACAGGGGGATCAGCCCCAGCATTTT. It is translated as CASSPGQGDQPQHF. This chain links TRBV5-6 with TRBJ1-5; 11 bases map to TRBD1. J was trimmed by 5 bases and V by 4 bases; bases with no gene match: 2. The CDR3 runs 14 residues. Germline V gene data show CDR1 as SGHDT and CDR2 as YYEEEE. The complete variable domain, with remaining parts taken from reference TRBV5-6 and TRBJ1-5, reads DAGVTQSPTHLIKTRGQQVTLRCSPKSGHDTVSWYQQALGQGPQFIFQYYEEEERQRGNFPDRFSGHQFPNYSSELNVNALLLGDSALYLCASSPGQGDQPQHFGDGTRLSIL.

This clone appeared once. This sequence joins TRBV10-3 and TRBJ1-1, with 9 bases identical to TRBD1. The CDR3 consists of 14 residues. Germline V gene sequence: CDR1 ENHRY, CDR2 SYGVKD. V trimming: 3 bases; J trimming: 7 bases; junction bases outside the gene matches: 6. The CDR3 is CAISDPRQGVEAFF. CDR3 nucleotides: TGTGCCATCAGTGACCCTAGACAGGGGGTTGAAGCTTTCTTT.

Notes on this clone: The identical CDR3 is also encoded by other nucleotide sequences in the sample. The chain carries TRBV7-2 and TRBJ2-3, with D uncertain. V gave up 5 bases and J gave up 5 bases, with 8 bases separating them. Germline CDR1 SGHTA, CDR2 FQGNSA. This CDR3 has 12 amino acids. The CDR3 coding sequence is TGTGCCAGCAGCCGCGGCGGAGATACGCAGTATTTT. It codes for CASSRGGDTQYF.

The V and J genes are TRBV15 and TRBJ2-2; 11 bases align to TRBD1. Germline CDR1 is LNHNV and CDR2 is YYDKDF (reference sequence). V gave up 2 bases and J gave up 6 bases; unmatched junction bases: 8. The CDR3 is 17 amino acids. CDR3 coding DNA: TGTGCCACCAGCAGATATCCCCGGGACAGGGGGGCCGGGGAGCTGTTTTTT. Its translation: CATSRYPRDRGAGELFF.

This chain links TRBV30 with TRBJ2-7; tentative D call: TRBD1 (6 bases). Trimming stripped 8 bases from V and 0 bases from J, with 14 bases between. Per germline, CDR1 GTSNPN and CDR2 SVGIG (reference sequence). The CDR3 length is 13 residues. Here the CDR3 DNA reads TGTGCCACTACTGACAGGAGCTCCTACGAGCAGTACTTC. Its protein is CATTDRSSYEQYF.

As to this clone: Other DNA sequences of this sample code for an identical CDR3. V gene TRBV5-6 combines with J gene TRBJ2-5; D possibly corresponds to TRBD1 (6 bases). Germline assignment: CDR1 SGHDT and CDR2 YYEEEE. The CDR3 extends over 13 amino acids. Trimming removed 2 bases at V and 4 bases at J, with 9 bases between. This CDR3 reads CASSFARGETQYF. The CDR3 coding sequence is TGTGCCAGCAGCTTCGCCAGGGGAGAGACCCAGTACTTC.

The genes are TRBV4-1 and TRBJ1-1, with 8 bases matching TRBD1. Germline V gene data show CDR1 as MGHRA and CDR2 as YSYEKL. V gave up 0 bases and J gave up 6 bases; unmatched junction bases: 6. CDR3 size: 15 residues. DNA for the CDR3: TGCGCCAGCAGCCAAGATCAGGACAGGGTCGCTGAAGCTTTCTTT. It yields the protein CASSQDQDRVAEAFF.

Here the CDR3 reads CASSFDPDGRLYGYTF. In nucleotides, the CDR3 is TGTGCCAGCAGCTTCGACCCCGACGGCCGACTTTATGGCTACACCTTC. The chain is built from TRBV5-5 and TRBJ1-2, with unresolved D. V dropped 2 bases and J dropped 5 bases, with 19 bases sitting between them. The germline gives CDR1 SGHKS, CDR2 YYEKEE (reference sequence). The CDR3 is 16 amino acids.

The chain recombines TRBV30 with TRBJ2-2; D unclear. V lost 0 bases, J lost 5 bases, and 4 bases lay in between. The CDR3 is made up of 12 amino acids. The V gene's germline CDR1 is GTSNPN and CDR2 SVGIG (reference sequence). The CDR3 here is CAWSVRTGELFF. The CDR3 DNA reads as TGTGCCTGGAGTGTACGTACCGGGGAGCTGTTTTTT.

This clone was seen a single time. The genes are TRBV25-1 and TRBJ1-6; D not resolved. V was pared by 7 bases and J by 6 bases, with 19 bases between. This CDR3 spans 16 amino acids. The germline V gene encodes CDR1 MGHDK and CDR2 SYGVNS. As DNA, the CDR3 is TGTGCCAGCATCCGACACCGGGCCTGGTGTAATTCACCCCTCCACTTT. Protein sequence: CASIRHRAWCNSPLHF.

The chain employs TRBV30 and TRBJ1-1, with D possibly being TRBD1 (5 bases). This CDR3 has 14 residues. V lost 5 bases and J lost 5, with 18 bases in between. Germline loops: CDR1 GTSNPN, CDR2 SVGIG (reference sequence). The CDR3 spells CAWSGVRTGTEAFF. For the CDR3, the DNA is TGTGCCTGGTCGGGGGTCCGGACGGGAACTGAAGCTTTCTTT.

The rearrangement links TRBV10-3 to TRBJ1-5; the D is unclear. V lost 0 bases and J 7 bases, leaving 10 bases between the germline ends. Germline loops: CDR1 ENHRY, CDR2 SYGVKD. This CDR3 comprises 14 residues. The CDR3: CAISESGGYQPQHF. CDR3 sequence (DNA): TGTGCCATCAGTGAGTCGGGAGGGTACCAGCCCCAGCATTTT.

The rearrangement uses TRBV9 and TRBJ1-6; 7 bases are shared with TRBD1. After removal of 6 bases from V and 8 bases from J, the junction contained 11 bases not matched to a gene. This CDR3 is 15 amino acids long. The germline V gene encodes CDR1 SGDLS and CDR2 YYNGEE. The CDR3 spells CASNDEGGKDSPLHF. The CDR3 bases are TGTGCCAGCAACGACGAAGGGGGCAAGGATTCACCCCTCCACTTT.

V usage is TRBV9 and J usage is TRBJ1-1, with D tentatively TRBD1 (6 bases). Germline V gene sequence: CDR1 SGDLS, CDR2 YYNGEE. The CDR3 consists of 13 residues. The V end lost 6 bases, the J end lost 2 bases, and 11 bases lay between the germline ends. The CDR3 is CASMGQDNTEAFF. For the CDR3, the DNA is TGTGCCAGCATGGGACAAGATAACACTGAAGCTTTCTTT. Combining the CDR3 with reference TRBV9 and TRBJ1-1 gives the whole variable domain DSGVTQTPKHLITATGQRVTLRCSPRSGDLSVYWYQQSLDQGLQFLIQYYNGEERAKGNILERFSAQQFPDLHSELNLSSLELGDSALYFCASMGQDNTEAFFGQGTRLTVV.